This T cell receptor (beta chain) is from a study of T cell responses to AZD1222 COVID-19 vaccine. This table comes from immunoSEQ multiplex PCR, and its TCRdb copy is limited to in-frame clones, with some not included. The sample has 110,000 to 150,000 clones; around 91% are singletons. The CDR3 runs 16 residues. Unmatched junction bases numbered 16, after V lost 5 bases and J lost 7 bases. Germline-derived CDR1 and CDR2 are MNHEY and SMNVEV (reference sequence). This clone showed up just once. Sequences were derived from peripheral blood, sampled on day 0 of AZD1222 vaccination. The chain uses TRBV27 and TRBJ2-7; TRBD2 matches 8 bases. This TCR was recovered from an adult in good health. CDR3 protein: CASSTLGTRGVREQYF. CDR3 in DNA: TGTGCCAGCAGTACCCTCGGGACTAGGGGAGTTAGGGAGCAGTACTTC.